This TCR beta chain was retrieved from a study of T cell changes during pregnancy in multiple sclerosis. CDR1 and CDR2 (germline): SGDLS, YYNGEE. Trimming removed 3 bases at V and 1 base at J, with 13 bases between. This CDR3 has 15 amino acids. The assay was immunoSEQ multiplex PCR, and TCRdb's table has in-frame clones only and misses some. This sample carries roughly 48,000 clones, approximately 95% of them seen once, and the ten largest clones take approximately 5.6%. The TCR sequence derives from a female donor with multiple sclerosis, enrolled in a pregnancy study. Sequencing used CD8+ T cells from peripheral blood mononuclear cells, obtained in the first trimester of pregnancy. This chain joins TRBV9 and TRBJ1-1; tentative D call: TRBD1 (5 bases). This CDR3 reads CASSAQGWGNTEAFF. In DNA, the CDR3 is TGTGCCAGCAGCGCTCAGGGCTGGGGGAACACTGAAGCTTTCTTT.